This T cell receptor beta chain derives from a study of cytomegalovirus exposure and HLA in healthy donors. This clone has only a few counts. Its cognate antigen is unknown. Findings of the study overall: The dataset shows that most TCR sequences were rare, while some public TCRs occurred in many donors.

Assay: immunoSEQ multiplex PCR; the TCRdb copy retains only in-frame clones and omits some. The sample yields approximately 220,000 clones, roughly 83% seen once. This CDR3 region has 15 residues. Per the germline V gene, CDR1 is SNHLY and CDR2 is FYNNEI. V lost 4 bases to trimming and J lost 0 bases, with 13 bases between them. The sample comprised PBMCs. The receptor was isolated from a woman aged 25 to 39 in good health and CMV-seropositive. V usage is TRBV2 and J usage is TRBJ2-7; D gene ambiguous. CDR3: CASSVTWAASYEQYF. The CDR3 nucleotides are TGTGCCAGCAGTGTTACCTGGGCAGCCTCCTACGAGCAGTACTTC.